The TCR beta chain under discussion was sequenced for a study of T cells in narcolepsy. Sequencing was performed with immunoSEQ multiplex PCR; in TCRdb, only in-frame clones are kept and a portion is missing. The top ten hold around 1.2% of the sample, which has around 35,000 clones, roughly 88% seen once. As to this clone: What it recognizes is unknown.

This CDR3 spans 14 amino acids. Trimming pared 5 bases from V and 6 bases from J, leaving 15 bases between. Germline V CDR1 and CDR2: SGHTA, FQGNSA. Broader study findings: No autoreactive T cell clone sequences appeared in some memory CD4+ repertoires.

The sample was CD45RA- memory CD4+ T cells from PBMCs. This clonotype originated in a human donor with narcolepsy. The gene calls are TRBV7-2 and TRBJ2-3; no firm D call. CDR3 sequence: CASSPDHRADTQYF. For the CDR3, the DNA is TGTGCCAGCAGCCCTGACCACCGTGCGGATACGCAGTATTTT.